This T cell receptor beta chain came from a study of cytomegalovirus exposure and HLA in healthy donors. Study findings and constraints: Several V segments, TRBV6-2 and TRBV6-3 among them, could not be told apart and were dropped. CMV serostatus alone was available as immune exposure information. Other equally common chains were less clonally expanded than HLA-associated TCR beta chains, a later analysis showed.

Concerning this clone: Its antigen remains unidentified.

With 60 Vbeta and 13 Jbeta primers, the PCR was carried out. Repertoires were generated with immunoSEQ multiplex PCR, while TCRdb's copy carries only in-frame clones and drops some. Among around 300,000 clones, approximately 90% were seen once, and the ten largest hold about 2%. Trimming stripped 6 bases from V and 4 bases from J, with 10 bases between. CDR1 and CDR2 from the germline V gene are MNHNS and SASEGT. CDR3 length: 13 residues. Samples came from healthy bone marrow donors. Sequences were obtained from PBMCs. The receptor comes from a young woman in good health and CMV-seronegative. The chain carries TRBV6-1 and TRBJ1-5; TRBD1 might be the D (5 bases). CDR3 amino acids: CASRDQGNQPQHF. The CDR3 coding sequence is TGTGCCAGCAGAGACCAGGGAAATCAGCCCCAGCATTTT.